Sequencing of this T cell receptor (beta chain) was carried out in a study of T-cell memory formation after mild COVID-19. Study-level information: Largely donor-specific sequence clusters came from a couple of donors.

V was pared by 6 bases and J by 2 bases, with 3 bases of the junction left unmatched. CDR3 size: 12 residues. Germline V gene sequence: CDR1 SQVTM, CDR2 ANQGSEA. In this sample, this clonotype turned up a few times. TCRdb reprocessed the 5' RACE reads via MiXCR and lists one record per CDR3 protein. The repertoire holds 200,000 or so distinct CDR3 sequences, with over 7.5% as singletons. The sequence came from a man aged 18 to 29 who had mild COVID-19 (a few samples of this study predate the infection). Cell type and time point are not known. V and J are TRBV29-1 and TRBJ1-2; 7 positions agree with TRBD1. Sequencing was performed on PBMCs or a T cell subset sorted from them (not recorded which). CDR3 protein: CSVLTGNYGYTF. CDR3 sequence (DNA): TGCAGCGTCCTGACAGGGAACTATGGCTACACCTTC.